This T cell receptor (beta chain) appears in the sequencing data of a study of cytomegalovirus exposure and HLA in healthy donors. Study-level information: Of approximately 400 genotyped donors, about 81% clustered with self-reported Caucasian donors.

This clone was found once. Its specificity is unknown. The V gene lost 3 bases and the J gene lost 2 bases, with 10 bases spanning the gap. Germline CDR1 KGHSH, CDR2 LQKENI. This CDR3 is 14 amino acids long. Overall study findings and caveats: Indistinguishable V segments, including TRBV6-2 and TRBV6-3, were excluded.

In the PCR, 60 Vbeta and 13 Jbeta primers were used. Produced via immunoSEQ multiplex PCR; TCRdb's table is partial and in-frame only. The data contain some 80,000 clones, around 82% of them singletons. Sample: PBMCs. This sequence joins TRBV18 and TRBJ1-1; D gene uncertain. This TCR came from a man in his forties or fifties in good health and CMV-seronegative. The CDR3 reads CASSPTTLNTEAFF. The CDR3 DNA sequence: TGTGCCAGCTCACCCACGACACTTAACACTGAAGCTTTCTTT.